This T cell receptor (beta chain) was identified in a study of vaccination and CD4 T cells after COVID-19 (dated by TCRdb to 2022 to 2024). Broadly, across the study: SARS-CoV-2 positivity had been established in the convalescent patients by nasal swab PCR, and mild disease was recorded in several of these patients and severe disease in one. Post-COVID blood samples from convalescent patients were collected a median of approximately 100 days after diagnosis, with a range of 35 to 161 days. Control cultures used a CEFX viral epitope pool as positive control, an HIV-1 Nef peptide pool as negative control, or no peptide. The spike-specific CD4+ TCR repertoire was compared before and after mRNA vaccination in approximately 9 COVID-19 convalescent patients and a few infection-naive healthy vaccine recipients. Participants received two doses of either the Pfizer-BioNTech BNT162b2 vaccine (n=8) or the Moderna mRNA-1273 vaccine (n=2). The cultures were stimulated with overlapping spike peptide pools from SARS-CoV-2 and from the common cold coronaviruses HCoV-NL63, HCoV-OC43 and HCoV-229E. The convalescent cohort included six males and four females, with two Hispanic individuals, seven Caucasians, two Asians and one multiracial person. Post-vaccine blood samples were collected a median of around 70 days after the second vaccine dose, ranging from roughly 13 to 250 days.

With regard to this clonotype: Which antigen it targets is not known. Qualities for individual bases were not recorded, and no much larger clone is one base off.

On the study overall, not on this receptor specifically: Only a relatively small number of convalescent patients were included in the study, and early timepoints following natural infection were not analyzed. In convalescent patients, a median 86.3% of post-vaccine SARS-CoV-2-reactive clones were detected only after vaccination, and vaccine-specific priming was suggested by this finding. An increase in the median number of SARS-CoV-2-reactive clonotypes from approximately 20 after infection to some 38 after vaccination was observed, but the change was not found to be significant. Of the vaccine-specific clones in convalescent patients, 304 of 307, or nearly all, reacted only to SARS-CoV-2 spike and did not cross-react with common cold coronaviruses.

The intended sense of this specimen's treatment or condition label: approximately 9-day PBMC culture with coronavirus spike peptide pools or control peptides (ViraFEST assay). The study used the ViraFEST assay, which expanded antigen-specific T cells with peptide pools and then identified expanded clonotypes by TCR sequencing. Positive SARS-CoV-2 PCR tests in the convalescent patients dated from March to December 2020, before Alpha, Beta and Delta variants emerged in the United States. Each well held two million PBMCs cultured with 9 to 10 ug/ml peptide pools in IMDM containing approximately 4.8% human AB serum and 10 IU/ml IL-2. On days 3 and 7, half of the culture medium was replaced with fresh IL-2-containing medium. After around 10 days of culture, CD4+ T cells were isolated by negative selection using the EasySep CD4+ T cell isolation kit. PBMCs were separated from whole blood using Ficoll-Paque Plus gradient centrifugation and then either used fresh or cryopreserved at -140C. In general, triplicate wells were set up for every culture condition.

The CDR3 holds 14 amino acids from the cysteine to the phenylalanine. This entry keeps only the CDR3 DNA: 42 bases, framed from base 1. The method was PCR. DNA from cultured CD4+ T cells was subjected to TCR sequencing with the Oncomine TCR Beta short-read assay at the Johns Hopkins FTIC core. The QIAamp micro DNA kit was used to extract genomic DNA from the cultured CD4+ T cells. Oncomine TCR Beta libraries from cultured CD4+ T cells were pooled with unique dual indexes and sequenced on an Illumina iSeq 100. The published analysis was carried out like this. Non-productive sequences were removed, and CDR3s that did not start with C, did not end with F or W, or were shorter than 7 amino acids were discarded. Antigen-specific clonotypes were identified using the MANAFEST web application through comparison of peptide-stimulated wells with reference and other culture wells. An FDR below 0.05, an odds ratio above 5, and a productive frequency above 0.1% in at least two of three replicate wells were required for clones to be considered positive. Cross-reactive clonotypes were defined as significantly expanded in both SARS-CoV-2 spike wells and at least one common cold coronavirus spike condition. Levenshtein distances (stringdist) and unrooted phylogenetic trees (ape) in R version 3.6.1 were used to assess CDR3 homology. Using fastp at Q25 and MiXCR, TCRdb reprocessed the public reads and kept productive beta chains. Records with the same CDR3 protein are collapsed into one entry carrying the most frequent genes and DNA. The V and J calls and clone size are TCRdb's, not the authors'. This sample gives roughly 12,000 distinct CDR3 sequences in total; roughly 50% of them show up just once. In total, the top ten clones hold roughly 27% of the sample.

The material sequenced was CD4+ T cells from blood, cultured in vitro. This TCR came from a human donor who had recovered from COVID-19. The chain uses TRBV21-1 and TRBJ2-7; the D segment call TRBD1 is taken from the table without a DNA check. TRBV21-1 is a recognized pseudogene. The nucleotides are TGTGCCAGCAGCAAGGCAGGACAGTTTTGGGAGCAGTACTTC. It encodes CASSKAGQFWEQYF.